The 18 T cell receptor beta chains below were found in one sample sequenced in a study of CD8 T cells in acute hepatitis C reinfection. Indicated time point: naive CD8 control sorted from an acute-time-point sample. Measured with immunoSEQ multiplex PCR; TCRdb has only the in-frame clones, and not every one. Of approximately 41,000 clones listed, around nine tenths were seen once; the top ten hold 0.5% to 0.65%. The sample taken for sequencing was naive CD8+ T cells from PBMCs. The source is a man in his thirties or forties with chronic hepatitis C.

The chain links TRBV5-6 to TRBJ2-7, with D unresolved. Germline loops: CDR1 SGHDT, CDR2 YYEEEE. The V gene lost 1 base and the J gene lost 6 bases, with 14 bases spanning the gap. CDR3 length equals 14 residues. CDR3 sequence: CASSLWSRVGEQYF. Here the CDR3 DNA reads TGTGCCAGCAGCTTGTGGTCAAGGGTGGGCGAGCAGTACTTC.

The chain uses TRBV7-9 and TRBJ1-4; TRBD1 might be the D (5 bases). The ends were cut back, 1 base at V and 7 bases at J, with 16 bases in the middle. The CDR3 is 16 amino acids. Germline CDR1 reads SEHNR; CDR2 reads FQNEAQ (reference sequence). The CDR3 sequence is CASSLVQGVGTEKLFF. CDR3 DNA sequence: TGTGCCAGCAGCTTAGTGCAGGGTGTTGGGACTGAAAAACTGTTTTTT.

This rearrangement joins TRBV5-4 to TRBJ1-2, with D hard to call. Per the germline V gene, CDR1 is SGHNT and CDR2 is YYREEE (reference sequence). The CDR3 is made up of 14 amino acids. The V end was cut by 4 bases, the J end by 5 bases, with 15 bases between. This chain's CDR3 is CASSTDSGLYGYTF. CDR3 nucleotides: TGTGCCAGCAGCACCGATTCAGGCCTTTATGGCTACACCTTC. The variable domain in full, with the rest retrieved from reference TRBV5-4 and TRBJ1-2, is ETGVTQSPTHLIKTRGQQVTLRCSSQSGHNTVSWYQQALGQGPQFIFQYYREEENGRGNFPPRFSGLQFPNYSSELNVNALELDDSALYLCASSTDSGLYGYTFGSGTRLTVV.

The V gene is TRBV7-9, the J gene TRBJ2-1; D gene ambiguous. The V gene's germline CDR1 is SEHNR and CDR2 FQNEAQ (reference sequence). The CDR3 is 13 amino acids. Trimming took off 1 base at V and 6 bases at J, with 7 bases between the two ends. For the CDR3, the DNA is TGTGCCAGCAGCTTAGGCCATCTCAATGAGCAGTTCTTC. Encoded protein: CASSLGHLNEQFF.

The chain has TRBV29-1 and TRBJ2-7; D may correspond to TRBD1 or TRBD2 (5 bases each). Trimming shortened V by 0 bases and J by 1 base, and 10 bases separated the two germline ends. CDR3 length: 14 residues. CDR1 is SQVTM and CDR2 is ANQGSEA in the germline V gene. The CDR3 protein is CSVEDRETSYEQYF. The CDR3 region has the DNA TGCAGCGTTGAAGACAGGGAGACATCCTACGAGCAGTACTTC.

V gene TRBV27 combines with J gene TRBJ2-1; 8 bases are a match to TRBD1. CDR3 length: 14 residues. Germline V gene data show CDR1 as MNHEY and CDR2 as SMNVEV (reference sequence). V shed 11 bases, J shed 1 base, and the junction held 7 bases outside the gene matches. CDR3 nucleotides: TGTGCCTCTGGACAGGGACAATCCTACAATGAGCAGTTCTTC. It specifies CASGQGQSYNEQFF.

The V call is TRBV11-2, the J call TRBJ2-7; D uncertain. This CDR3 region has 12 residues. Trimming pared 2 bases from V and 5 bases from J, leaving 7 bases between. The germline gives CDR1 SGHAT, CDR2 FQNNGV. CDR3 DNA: TGTGCCAGCAGCTTAAGCTGGGACGAGCAGTACTTC. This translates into CASSLSWDEQYF.

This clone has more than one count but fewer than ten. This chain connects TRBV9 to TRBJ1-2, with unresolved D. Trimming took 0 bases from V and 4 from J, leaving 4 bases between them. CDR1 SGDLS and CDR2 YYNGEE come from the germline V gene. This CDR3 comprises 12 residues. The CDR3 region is CASSVASYGYTF. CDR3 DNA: TGTGCCAGCAGCGTAGCCAGCTATGGCTACACCTTC.

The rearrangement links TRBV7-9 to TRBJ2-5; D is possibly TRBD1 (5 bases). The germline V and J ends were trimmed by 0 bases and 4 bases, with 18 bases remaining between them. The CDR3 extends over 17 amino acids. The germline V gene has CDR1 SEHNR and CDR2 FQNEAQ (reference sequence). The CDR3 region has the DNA TGTGCCAGCAGCTTAGCAAAAGGCCGACAGAGGAGAGAGACCCAGTACTTC. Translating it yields CASSLAKGRQRRETQYF. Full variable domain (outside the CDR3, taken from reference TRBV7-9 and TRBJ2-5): DTGVSQNPRHKITKRGQNVTFRCDPISEHNRLYWYRQTLGQGPEFLTYFQNEAQLEKSRLLSDRFSAERPKGSFSTLEIQRTEQGDSAMYLCASSLAKGRQRRETQYFGPGTRLLVL.

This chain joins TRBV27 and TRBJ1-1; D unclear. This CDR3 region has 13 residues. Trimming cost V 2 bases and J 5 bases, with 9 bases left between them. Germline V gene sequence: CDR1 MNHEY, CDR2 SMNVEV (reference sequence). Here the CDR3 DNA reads TGTGCCAGCAGTTTAGGACGGTCAACTGAAGCTTTCTTT. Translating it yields CASSLGRSTEAFF.

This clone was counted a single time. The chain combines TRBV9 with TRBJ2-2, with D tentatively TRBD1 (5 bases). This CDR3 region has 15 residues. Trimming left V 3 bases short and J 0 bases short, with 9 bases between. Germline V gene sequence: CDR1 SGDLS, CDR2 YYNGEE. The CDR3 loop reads CASSEGSTNTGELFF. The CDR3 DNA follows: TGTGCCAGCAGCGAGGGGTCCACGAACACCGGGGAGCTGTTTTTT.

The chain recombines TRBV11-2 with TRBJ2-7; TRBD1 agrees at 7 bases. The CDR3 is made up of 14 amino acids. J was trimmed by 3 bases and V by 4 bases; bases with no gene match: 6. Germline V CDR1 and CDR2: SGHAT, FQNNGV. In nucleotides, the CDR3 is TGTGCCAGCAGCTCACGACAGGGCGGCTACGAGCAGTACTTC. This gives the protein CASSSRQGGYEQYF.

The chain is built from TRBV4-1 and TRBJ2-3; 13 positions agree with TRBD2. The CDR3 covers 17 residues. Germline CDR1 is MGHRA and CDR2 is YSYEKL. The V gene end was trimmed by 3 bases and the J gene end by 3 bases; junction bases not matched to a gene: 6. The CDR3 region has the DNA TGCGCCAGCAGCCAGGGACCGGGACTAGCGGGAACAGATACGCAGTATTTT. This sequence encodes CASSQGPGLAGTDTQYF.

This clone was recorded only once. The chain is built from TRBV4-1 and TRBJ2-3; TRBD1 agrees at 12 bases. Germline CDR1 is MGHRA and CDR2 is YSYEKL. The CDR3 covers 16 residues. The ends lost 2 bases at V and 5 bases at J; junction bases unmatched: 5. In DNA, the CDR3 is TGCGCCAGCAGCCAATCCGGGACAGGGGGCAGAGATACGCAGTATTTT. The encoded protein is CASSQSGTGGRDTQYF.

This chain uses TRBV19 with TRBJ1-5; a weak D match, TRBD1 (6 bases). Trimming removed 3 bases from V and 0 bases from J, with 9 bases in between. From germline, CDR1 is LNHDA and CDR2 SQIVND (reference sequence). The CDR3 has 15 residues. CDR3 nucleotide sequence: TGTGCCAGTAGTATCCAGGGGTATAGCAATCAGCCCCAGCATTTT. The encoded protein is CASSIQGYSNQPQHF.

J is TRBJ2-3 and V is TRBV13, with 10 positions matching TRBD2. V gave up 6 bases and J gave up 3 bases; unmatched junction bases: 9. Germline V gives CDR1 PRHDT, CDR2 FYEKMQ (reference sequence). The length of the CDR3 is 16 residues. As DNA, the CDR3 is TGTGCCAGCAGACGGGATAGCGGGGGGCCTACAGATACGCAGTATTTT. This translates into CASRRDSGGPTDTQYF.

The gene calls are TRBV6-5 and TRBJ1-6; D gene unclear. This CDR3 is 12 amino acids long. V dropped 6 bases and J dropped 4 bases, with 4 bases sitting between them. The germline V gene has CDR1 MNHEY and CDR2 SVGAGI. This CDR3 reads CASSKYNSPLHF. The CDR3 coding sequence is TGTGCCAGCAGCAAATATAATTCACCCCTCCACTTT.

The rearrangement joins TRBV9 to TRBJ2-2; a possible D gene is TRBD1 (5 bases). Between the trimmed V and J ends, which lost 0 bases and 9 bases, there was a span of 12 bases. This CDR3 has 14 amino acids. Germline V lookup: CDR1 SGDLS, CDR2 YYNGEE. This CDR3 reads CASSVGRAGRELFF. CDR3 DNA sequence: TGTGCCAGCAGCGTAGGTCGGGCAGGGAGGGAGCTGTTTTTT.